Listed below are T cell receptor beta chains from one sample, sequenced in a study of early T cells in non-severe SARS-CoV-2 infection. MiXCR, applied by TCRdb to the 5' RACE reads, yields one record per CDR3 protein. The sample holds about 81,000 distinct CDR3 sequences, 11% to 15% seen once. Sequencing was done on a sample of whole blood. The receptor source for this set is an adult who was a healthcare worker with PCR-confirmed SARS-CoV-2 infection or an uninfected control (not recorded which). CDR3s include the opening cysteine and the closing phenylalanine or tryptophan. A D gene is named only where the DNA matches it firmly. Some rows have no size entry. The others give once, few or many, or a class for an expanded clone.

V	J	size	length	D	DNA	CDR3
TRBV5-1	TRBJ2-7	few	13	-	TGCGCCAGCAGACCGGGGGGCGGATACGAGCAGTACTTC	CASRPGGGYEQYF
TRBV7-9	TRBJ1-6	few	15	TRBD1	TGTGCCAGCAGCATACCGGGACAGGGAGGTTCACCCCTCCACTTT	CASSIPGQGGSPLHF
TRBV6-6	TRBJ2-5	-	13	-	TGTGCCAGCAGTACACCACCGGTAGAGACCCAGTACTTC	CASSTPPVETQYF
TRBV10-2	TRBJ1-5	-	13	-	TGCGCCAGCAGTGAGTCCCGCACGCAGCCCCAGCATTTT	CASSESRTQPQHF
TRBV6-6	TRBJ2-3	many	14	-	TGTGCCAGCAGATATCAAGAATACACAGATACGCAGTATTTT	CASRYQEYTDTQYF
TRBV2	TRBJ2-3	few	11	-	TGTGCCAGCAGAGCACTAGATACGCAGTATTTT	CASRALDTQYF
TRBV6-2/TRBV6-3	TRBJ2-1	few	12	-	TGTGCCAGCAGGAGGGGTGGCAATGAGCAGTTCTTC	CASRRGGNEQFF
TRBV20-1	TRBJ1-5	-	12	-	TGCAGTGCTAGGCGAAGGGACCAGCCCCAGCATTTT	CSARRRDQPQHF
TRBV12-3/TRBV12-4	TRBJ1-5	-	14	-	TGTGCCAGCAGTTGGGCGGGGGAGAATCAGCCCCAGCATTTT	CASSWAGENQPQHF
TRBV12-3/TRBV12-4	TRBJ1-2	few	12	-	TGTGCCACGGCCGCGGGGGCCTATGGCTACACCTTC	CATAAGAYGYTF
TRBV11-1	TRBJ2-3	-	16	-	TGTGCCAGCAGCTTAGACCGGGGGGCGCATACAGATACGCAGTATTTT	CASSLDRGAHTDTQYF
TRBV6-5	TRBJ2-1	many	15	TRBD1	TGTGCCAGCAGTCCCCTCCGGGACAGGGGGCATGAGCAGTTCTTC	CASSPLRDRGHEQFF
TRBV29-1	TRBJ1-1	few	13	TRBD1	TGCAGCGGGGCAGGGGGGAGGAGCACTGAAGCTTTCTTT	CSGAGGRSTEAFF
TRBV7-6	TRBJ2-1	many	14	-	TGTGCCAGCAGCCCTACGAGGGACATCAATGAGCAGTTCTTC	CASSPTRDINEQFF